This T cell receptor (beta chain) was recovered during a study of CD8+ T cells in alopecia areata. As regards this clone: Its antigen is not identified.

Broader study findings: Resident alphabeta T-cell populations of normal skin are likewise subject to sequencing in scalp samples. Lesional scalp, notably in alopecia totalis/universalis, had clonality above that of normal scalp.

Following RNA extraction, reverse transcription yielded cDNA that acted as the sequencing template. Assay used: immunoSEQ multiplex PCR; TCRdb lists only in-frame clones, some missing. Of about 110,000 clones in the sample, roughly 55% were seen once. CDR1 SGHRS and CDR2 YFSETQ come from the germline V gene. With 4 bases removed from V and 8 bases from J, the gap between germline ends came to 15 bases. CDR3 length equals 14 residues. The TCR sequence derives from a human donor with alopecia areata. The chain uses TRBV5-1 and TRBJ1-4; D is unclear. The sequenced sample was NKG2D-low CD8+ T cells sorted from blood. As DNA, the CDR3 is TGCGCCAGCAGCGGCGGAATTTCGGGGGAAAAACTGTTTTTT. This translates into CASSGGISGEKLFF.